The 13 T cell receptor beta chains reported below all come from one sample, sequenced in a study of blood T cells in healthy people across ages. The authors ran a second PCR of about 6 to 12 cycles using a sample-barcoded 5' primer and a J-beta primer mix. TCRdb fed the 5' RACE reads into MiXCR, producing one record per CDR3 protein. The table lists over a million distinct CDR3 sequences, roughly 43% of them singletons. The sequencing sample was made of blood. These receptors came from a woman between 18 and 29 years old in good health.

The chain joins TRBV20-1 to TRBJ2-2; D is possibly TRBD1 or TRBD2 (6 bases each). Germline loops: CDR1 DFQATT, CDR2 SNEGSKA (reference sequence). Trimming stripped 0 bases from V and 16 bases from J, with 12 bases between. The CDR3 length is 11 residues. The CDR3 sequence: CSARDRAGQFF. The CDR3 DNA reads as TGCAGTGCTAGAGATAGGGCGGGACAGTTTTTT.

There are a few counts of this clonotype. The chain is built from TRBV23-1 and TRBJ2-7, with 8 bases that match TRBD1. TRBV23-1 is treated as an ORF (open reading frame) with a function not yet certain. The length of the CDR3 is 17 residues. V shed 1 base and J 2 bases; nucleotides not matched to a gene: 10. The CDR3 sequence is CASSQYPSGGDAYEQYF. In DNA, the CDR3 is TGCGCCAGCAGTCAATACCCGTCAGGGGGCGATGCCTACGAGCAGTACTTC.

The chain recombines TRBV5-1 with TRBJ2-3; D perhaps matches TRBD2 (5 bases). The CDR3 has 16 amino acids. CDR1 and CDR2 from the germline V gene are SGHRS and YFSETQ. Trimming took off 0 bases at V and 2 bases at J, with 13 bases between the two ends. The CDR3 spells CASSLGLSEITDTQYF. In nucleotides, the CDR3 is TGCGCCAGCAGCTTGGGCCTTAGCGAAATCACAGATACGCAGTATTTT.

The chain employs TRBV20-1 and TRBJ2-7; no clear D gene. The ends were cut back, 0 bases at V and 0 bases at J, with 6 bases in the middle. Germline V lookup: CDR1 DFQATT, CDR2 SNEGSKA (reference sequence). There are 13 residues in the CDR3. This chain's CDR3 is CSAREKSSYEQYF. The CDR3, as DNA: TGCAGTGCTAGAGAGAAGAGCTCCTACGAGCAGTACTTC.

This rearrangement joins TRBV5-6 to TRBJ2-5; D ambiguous. The V gene lost 0 bases and the J gene lost 0 bases, with 12 bases spanning the gap. CDR3 length equals 16 residues. Germline values: CDR1 SGHDT, CDR2 YYEEEE. The CDR3 DNA reads TGTGCCAGCAGCTTGGGTGCGTCTTGGTACCAAGAGACCCAGTACTTC. This gives the protein CASSLGASWYQETQYF.

This chain links TRBV7-2 with TRBJ1-6; 8 positions agree with TRBD1. The CDR3 runs to 15 residues. V shed 6 bases and J 5 bases; nucleotides not matched to a gene: 6. CDR1 and CDR2 from the germline V gene are SGHTA and FQGNSA. The CDR3 sequence is CASREDRANNSPLHF. CDR3 bases: TGTGCCAGCAGGGAGGACAGGGCTAATAATTCACCCCTCCACTTT.

There are a few counts of this clonotype. The chain is built from TRBV27 and TRBJ2-1; D may be TRBD1 (6 bases). The CDR3 runs to 13 residues. The V and J ends lost 3 bases and 7 bases respectively, with 10 bases between them. Per germline, CDR1 MNHEY and CDR2 SMNVEV (reference sequence). CDR3 region: CASSFSGQNEQFF. CDR3 bases: TGTGCCAGCAGTTTCTCGGGACAAAATGAGCAGTTCTTC.

The rearrangement links TRBV12-3 or TRBV12-4 to TRBJ2-3, with D perhaps being TRBD1 or TRBD2 (6 bases each). The ends were cut back, 6 bases at V and 4 bases at J, with 23 bases in the middle. The CDR3 has 17 residues. The CDR3 DNA is TGTGCCAGCAGCTTTCCCACGGGGGCCCCAGGGGCAGATACGCAGTATTTT. The encoded protein is CASSFPTGAPGADTQYF.

The rearrangement links TRBV11-2 to TRBJ1-5; maybe TRBD1 (5 bases). The germline V gene has CDR1 SGHAT and CDR2 FQNNGV. V gave up 5 bases and J gave up 2 bases, with 16 bases separating them. The CDR3 has 16 residues. The CDR3 region is CASSPFVGEGNQPQHF. CDR3 nucleotides: TGTGCCAGCAGCCCCTTTGTGGGGGAGGGCAATCAGCCCCAGCATTTT.

The rearrangement uses TRBV6-2 or TRBV6-3 and TRBJ1-2; possible D gene TRBD1, 5 bases. The CDR3 sequence is 15 residues long. CDR1 and CDR2 (germline): MNHEY, SVGEGT. Trimming stripped 0 bases from V and 2 bases from J, with 10 bases between. CDR3 DNA: TGTGCCAGCAGTTACTCGACAGTCTTGAACTATGGCTACACCTTC. Its translation: CASSYSTVLNYGYTF.

The chain recombines TRBV12-3 or TRBV12-4 with TRBJ2-7, with D perhaps being TRBD1 or TRBD2 (5 bases each). Between the trimmed V and J ends, which lost 8 bases and 7 bases, there was a span of 21 bases. The CDR3 covers 14 residues. This CDR3 reads CASRGQATPDEQYF. The CDR3 DNA reads as TGTGCCAGCCGGGGCCAAGCAACCCCGGATGAGCAGTACTTC.

This clonotype was detected only a few times. This rearrangement joins TRBV12-3 or TRBV12-4 to TRBJ2-1; 7 bases are a match to TRBD2. Trimming removed 4 bases from V and 9 bases from J; junction bases left unmatched: 15. The CDR3 is made up of 16 amino acids. The CDR3: CASSSRGWEGHGEQFF. The CDR3, as DNA: TGTGCCAGCAGTTCCCGGGGGTGGGAGGGCCACGGTGAGCAGTTCTTC.

This clonotype was detected a few times. At one of its ends the junction is not consistent with the germline gene, which may arise from a read error. The chain is built from TRBV4-3 and TRBJ2-5; possible D gene TRBD2, 6 bases. CDR3 length: 14 amino acids. Germline assignment: CDR1 LGHNA and CDR2 YSLEER. CDR3 sequence: CASSQELAQETRYF. The CDR3 bases are TGCGCCAGCAGCCAAGAGCTAGCGCAAGAGACCCGGTACTTC.